Below, 2 T cell receptor beta chains from the same sample are listed, as sequenced in a study of tumor-infiltrating lymphocytes in primary liver carcinoma (dated by TCRdb to the late 2010s). Total RNA and DNA were co-extracted from approximately 20-30 mg of bulk tissue with the AllPrep DNA/RNA mini kit, without cell sorting. For sequencing, an Illumina HiSeq 2500 was employed. A constant-region primer and ProtoScript II reverse transcriptase were used to reverse-transcribe TCRbeta-specific cDNA from roughly 0.5 ug total RNA. The TCRbeta libraries were prepared through three rounds of nested multiplex PCR following a slightly modified ARM-PCR procedure. Each of the first two PCR rounds ran for about 10 cycles and used multiplex TRBV1-TRBV30 forward primers together with a Cbeta reverse primer. The public reads were quality trimmed at Q25 with fastp and then assembled into clones with MiXCR by TCRdb, keeping productive beta chains. Identical CDR3 proteins give one entry, which carries the most common genes and DNA. The sample table holds 75,000 or so distinct CDR3 sequences, of which over 60% were seen once. Of the sample, around 30% falls within the top ten clones.

The sequenced material came from liver tumor tissue from sampling region 4. Explained via the paper, the cell subset or site label denotes: tumor region T4, right-lateral pole. Receptors originate from a man in his forties with primary liver carcinoma and hepatitis B virus infection.

Of note for this clonotype: This may stem from a read error, because a much larger clone lies one nucleotide away. The chain is built from TRBV6-1 and TRBJ2-7; 7 bases map to TRBD1. Looked up from germline, CDR1 is MNHNS and CDR2 is SASEGT. The CDR3 has 15 amino acids. The CDR3 protein is CAGSEETGASYEQYF. CDR3 in DNA: TGTGCCGGCAGTGAAGAAACAGGGGCTTCCTACGAGCAGTACTTC.

The chain couples TRBV28 to TRBJ2-7, with D maybe TRBD2 (6 bases). Germline CDR1 reads MDHEN; CDR2 reads SYDVKM. This CDR3 has 13 residues. The CDR3 DNA follows: TGTGCGAGTTCTAGCGCCGTAAGCGACGAGCAGTACTTC. Amino acid sequence: CASSSAVSDEQYF.